This T cell receptor (beta chain) comes out of a study of T cells in Graves' hyperthyroidism and ophthalmopathy. Study results and caveats: Ophthalmopathy cases were set apart from stable hyperthyroidism by a 13 V-J model. The model's output predicted ophthalmopathy at a median of about 6.5 months prior to onset.

The CDR3 covers 13 residues. With 5 bases removed from V and 7 bases from J, the gap between germline ends came to 15 bases. Germline CDR1 SGDLS, CDR2 YYNGEE. Comments on this clonotype: Its target is not known.

Amplified TCR beta CDR3 regions came from RNA transcripts. TCR CDR3 regions were first amplified by RT-PCR with HTBI primers. Using its own MiXCR run on the multiplex PCR reads, TCRdb lists one record per CDR3 protein. The data show hundreds of thousands of distinct CDR3 sequences, approximately 42% seen once. The sample comprised peripheral blood or thyroid tissue (not recorded which). The chain recombines TRBV9 with TRBJ1-1; D remains ambiguous. This TCR was recovered from an adult man with Graves' disease, either hyperthyroidism or ophthalmopathy (not recorded which). CDR3 in DNA: TGTGCCAGCAGTGAAAGGAGTCAGTATGAAGCTTTCTTT. It is translated as CASSERSQYEAFF.